The 32 T cell receptor beta chains listed next were all sequenced from one sample in a study of blood T cell repertoires in COVID-19. TCRdb's table, derived via immunoSEQ multiplex PCR, lists solely in-frame clones and lacks some. The repertoire holds 250,000 or so clones, with 87% as singletons. Sample: peripheral blood. These receptors were obtained from a man younger than 35 with active or convalescent COVID-19.

The CDR3 DNA follows: TGTGCCAGCAGCTTGTTTAATCCGGGAGCGGGCACAGATACGCAGTATTTT. As protein: CASSLFNPGAGTDTQYF. The genes are TRBV7-2 and TRBJ2-3, with D maybe TRBD2 (6 bases). V was clipped by 3 bases and J by 1 base, with 17 bases between them. CDR1 is SGHTA and CDR2 is FQGNSA in the germline V gene. The length of the CDR3 is 17 residues.

The V call is TRBV4-1, the J call TRBJ2-1; 7 nucleotides match TRBD1. There are 14 residues in the CDR3. Germline V lookup: CDR1 MGHRA, CDR2 YSYEKL. With 3 bases clipped from V and 8 bases from J, the junction kept 7 bases outside the gene matches. The CDR3 is CASSQTQGRDEQFF. The CDR3 DNA follows: TGCGCCAGCAGCCAGACACAGGGGCGAGATGAGCAGTTCTTC.

The chain links TRBV5-6 to TRBJ1-1; D remains ambiguous. The CDR3 loop spans 13 amino acids. CDR1 is SGHDT and CDR2 is YYEEEE in the germline V gene. Trimming took 0 bases from V and 11 from J, leaving 14 bases between them. The CDR3 DNA follows: TGTGCCAGCAGCTTGGTTTCGGGGATTGATGCTTTCTTT. Amino acid sequence: CASSLVSGIDAFF.

The CDR3 DNA follows: TGTGCCAGCAGCCAGGAAAGTGGGCGAAATGGCAATCAGCCCCAGCATTTT. Protein sequence: CASSQESGRNGNQPQHF. This chain links TRBV3-1 (or the pseudogene TRBV3-2) with TRBJ1-5; no firm D call. V was pared by 3 bases and J by 2 bases, with 17 bases between. The CDR3 runs 17 residues. Per the germline V gene, CDR1 is LGHDT and CDR2 is YNNKEL (reference sequence).

The rearrangement joins TRBV3-1 (or the pseudogene TRBV3-2) to TRBJ2-3, with D uncertain. V was cut by 4 bases and J by 1 base, with 3 bases left in between. Looked up from germline, CDR1 is LGHDT and CDR2 is YNNKEL (reference sequence). The CDR3 is 12 residues long. The CDR3 protein is CASSRGTDTQYF. CDR3 in DNA: TGTGCCAGCAGCCGAGGCACAGATACGCAGTATTTT.

This sequence joins TRBV5-4 and TRBJ1-2; 7 nucleotides agree with TRBD1. Trimming at V came to 4 bases and at J to 4 bases, leaving 7 bases not matched to a gene. Germline V gives CDR1 SGHNT, CDR2 YYREEE (reference sequence). The CDR3 is made up of 14 amino acids. CDR3 nucleotide sequence: TGTGCCAGCAGCCATAGGGACAGCGGCTATGGCTACACCTTC. This gives the protein CASSHRDSGYGYTF.

This chain joins TRBV28 and TRBJ2-6; TRBD1 agrees at 8 bases. The germline V gene has CDR1 MDHEN and CDR2 SYDVKM. This CDR3 is built from 20 residues. J was trimmed by 2 bases and V by 6 bases; bases with no gene match: 18. This CDR3 is CASRPRPPGQVTAGANVLTF. CDR3 DNA: TGTGCCAGCAGACCACGCCCACCGGGACAGGTCACAGCTGGGGCCAACGTCCTGACTTTC.

The chain couples TRBV19 to TRBJ2-1, with TRBD2 matching 11 bases. CDR3 length: 15 amino acids. CDR1 and CDR2 (germline): LNHDA, SQIVND (reference sequence). Losses at the gene ends were 10 bases for V and 6 bases for J; bases not matched to a gene: 11. CDR3 sequence reads: CATINLAGGPNEQFF. The CDR3 DNA reads TGTGCCACCATCAATCTAGCGGGAGGACCCAATGAGCAGTTCTTC.

The gene calls are TRBV28 and TRBJ2-2; D not certain. V was shortened by 3 bases and J by 7 bases, with 9 bases between the two germline ends. Germline V CDR1 and CDR2: MDHEN, SYDVKM. This CDR3 has 13 residues. CDR3: CASSFPGIGELFF. CDR3 in DNA: TGTGCCAGCAGTTTCCCGGGTATCGGGGAGCTGTTTTTT.

The chain uses TRBV19 and TRBJ2-1, with 11 bases identical to TRBD2. Germline assignment: CDR1 LNHDA and CDR2 SQIVND (reference sequence). After removal of 3 bases from V and 8 bases from J, the junction contained 3 bases not matched to a gene. The CDR3 consists of 14 residues. The CDR3 is CASSILAGGYEQFF. The CDR3 bases are TGTGCCAGTAGTATCCTAGCGGGAGGCTATGAGCAGTTCTTC.

V is TRBV9 and J is TRBJ1-5; TRBD1 matches at 7 bases. The CDR3 has 16 residues. Germline CDR1 SGDLS, CDR2 YYNGEE. The V segment lost 4 bases and the J segment 2 bases; nucleotides outside the gene matches: 9. CDR3 sequence reads: CASSLTGATGNQPQHF. The CDR3 DNA reads TGTGCCAGCAGCCTTACAGGGGCAACCGGCAATCAGCCCCAGCATTTT.

This chain joins TRBV5-1 and TRBJ2-7; 7 bases match TRBD2. This CDR3 is built from 17 residues. V lost 1 base to trimming and J lost 4 bases; unmatched junction nucleotides: 14. CDR1 is SGHRS and CDR2 is YFSETQ in the germline V gene. The CDR3 bases are TGCGCCAGCAGCTTGACTAGCGTCTCCGGGGGTCGTTACGAGCAGTACTTC. Translation gives CASSLTSVSGGRYEQYF.

The V and J genes are TRBV5-1 and TRBJ1-2, with 8 bases identical to TRBD1. CDR3 size: 17 residues. The ends lost 4 bases at V and 0 bases at J; junction bases unmatched: 11. Germline CDR1 is SGHRS and CDR2 is YFSETQ. The CDR3 region is CASSPGQDATPNYGYTF. The CDR3 DNA reads as TGCGCCAGCAGCCCGGGACAGGACGCCACTCCTAACTATGGCTACACCTTC.

The rearrangement uses TRBV5-4 and TRBJ1-2, with 7 nucleotides matching TRBD1. The V gene end was trimmed by 5 bases and the J gene end by 8 bases; junction bases not matched to a gene: 9. Per the germline V gene, CDR1 is SGHNT and CDR2 is YYREEE (reference sequence). This CDR3 is 13 amino acids long. The CDR3 DNA sequence: TGTGCCAGCAGTCGGGACAGCTCCTCCGGCTACACCTTC. Protein: CASSRDSSSGYTF.

The CDR3 sequence is CASLRTSGYEQYF. The CDR3 DNA sequence: TGTGCCAGCCTCAGGACTAGCGGCTACGAGCAGTACTTC. The rearrangement links TRBV6-5 to TRBJ2-7, with TRBD2 identical over 10 bases. The germline gives CDR1 MNHEY, CDR2 SVGAGI. The CDR3 spans 13 residues. V trimming: 8 bases; J trimming: 3 bases; junction bases outside the gene matches: 4.

The gene calls are TRBV5-6 and TRBJ2-5; 9 bases line up with TRBD2. The germline gives CDR1 SGHDT, CDR2 YYEEEE. The CDR3 totals 15 residues. V shed 0 bases, J shed 5 bases, and the junction held 5 bases outside the gene matches. The CDR3 spells CASSLVTSGWETQYF. CDR3 nucleotide sequence: TGTGCCAGCAGCTTGGTCACTAGCGGGTGGGAGACCCAGTACTTC.

V gene TRBV7-3 combines with J gene TRBJ2-1; TRBD2 matches at 11 bases. Unmatched junction bases numbered 9, after V lost 5 bases and J lost 3 bases. The CDR3 length is 17 residues. CDR1 and CDR2 from the germline V gene are SGHTA and FQGTGA. DNA of the CDR3: TGTGCCAGCAGCACTATATCCGGGACTAGCGGCTACAATGAGCAGTTCTTC. Protein sequence: CASSTISGTSGYNEQFF.

The chain carries TRBV7-6 and TRBJ1-2, with 7 bases aligning to TRBD1. The germline CDR1 and CDR2 sequences are SGHVS and FNYEAQ. Losses at the gene ends were 1 base for V and 4 bases for J; bases not matched to a gene: 12. This CDR3 is built from 17 residues. For the CDR3, the DNA is TGTGCCAGCAGCTTAGAACCCGGGACAGCCGAGAGCTATGGCTACACCTTC. The encoded protein is CASSLEPGTAESYGYTF. The whole variable domain, filled in from reference TRBV7-6 and TRBJ1-2, reads GAGVSQSPRYKVTKRGQDVALRCDPISGHVSLYWYRQALGQGPEFLTYFNYEAQQDKSGLPNDRFSAERPEGSISTLTIQRTEQRDSAMYRCASSLEPGTAESYGYTFGSGTRLTVV.

This clone was counted only a few times. This sequence joins TRBV7-2 and TRBJ1-2; D unclear. Trimming removed 1 base from V and 4 bases from J, with 10 bases in between. Germline V lookup: CDR1 SGHTA, CDR2 FQGNSA. The CDR3 sequence is 14 residues long. Written as DNA, the CDR3 is TGTGCCAGCAGCTTAGACGGGTTTTCCTATGGCTACACCTTC. It encodes CASSLDGFSYGYTF. Combining the CDR3 with reference TRBV7-2 and TRBJ1-2 gives the whole variable domain GAGVSQSPSNKVTEKGKDVELRCDPISGHTALYWYRQSLGQGLEFLIYFQGNSAPDKSGLPSDRFSAERTGGSVSTLTIQRTQQEDSAVYLCASSLDGFSYGYTFGSGTRLTVV.

This clone was counted a single time. The V gene is TRBV5-4, the J gene TRBJ2-1; the match to TRBD2 covers 14 bases. The ends lost 4 bases at V and 0 bases at J; junction bases unmatched: 9. CDR1 and CDR2 from the germline V gene are SGHNT and YYREEE (reference sequence). This CDR3 contains 19 residues. The CDR3 loop reads CASSRGLAGERSSYNEQFF. In DNA form, the CDR3 reads TGTGCCAGCAGCCGGGGACTAGCGGGAGAAAGGAGCTCCTACAATGAGCAGTTCTTC.

The V and J genes are TRBV28 and TRBJ2-7, with a weak D call TRBD1 (6 bases). Trimming shortened V by 4 bases and J by 3 bases, and 10 bases separated the two germline ends. The CDR3 extends over 13 amino acids. Germline V gene lookup returns CDR1 MDHEN and CDR2 SYDVKM. Here the CDR3 DNA reads TGTGCCAGCAGTTCGGGACAACACTACGAGCAGTACTTC. It specifies CASSSGQHYEQYF.

The genes are TRBV6-5 and TRBJ2-7, with a possible D match to TRBD1 (6 bases). CDR1 is MNHEY, CDR2 SVGAGI, per germline. V lost 5 bases, J lost 4 bases, and 12 bases lay in between. The CDR3 consists of 13 residues. CDR3 nucleotide sequence: TGTGCCAGCAGTCCCAGGGGTCGGTACGAGCAGTACTTC. Encoded protein: CASSPRGRYEQYF.

The chain links TRBV10-3 to TRBJ1-3; no firm D call. The CDR3 has 16 residues. From germline, CDR1 is ENHRY and CDR2 SYGVKD. Between the trimmed V and J ends, which lost 6 bases and 0 bases, there was a span of 15 bases. The CDR3 sequence: CAIRDSDRYSGNTIYF. The CDR3 nucleotides are TGTGCCATCAGGGACTCGGACCGTTACTCTGGAAACACCATATATTTT.

This chain joins TRBV5-1 and TRBJ1-1; D is uncertain. Germline V gene sequence: CDR1 SGHRS, CDR2 YFSETQ. Trimming left V 0 bases short and J 8 bases short, with 8 bases between. CDR3 length equals 12 residues. The CDR3 spells CASSLGGLEAFF. CDR3 in DNA: TGCGCCAGCAGCTTGGGAGGGTTGGAAGCTTTCTTT.

About this clone itself: Germline and junction disagree at one end, which may indicate a read error. The chain combines TRBV7-2 with TRBJ2-5, with 10 bases matching TRBD2. The CDR3 spans 15 residues. Germline CDR1 SGHTA, CDR2 FQGNSA. CDR3 sequence: CASSSGLASQATQYF. CDR3 nucleotides: TGTGCCAGCAGCTCGGGACTAGCGTCTCAAGCGACCCAGTACTTC. Supplemented by reference TRBV7-2 and TRBJ2-5, the full variable domain reads GAGVSQSPSNKVTEKGKDVELRCDPISGHTALYWYRQSLGQGLEFLIYFQGNSAPDKSGLPSDRFSAERTGGSVSTLTIQRTQQEDSAVYLCASSSGLASQATQYFGPGTRLLVL.

This sequence joins TRBV7-2 and TRBJ1-2, with D tentatively TRBD1 (6 bases). V shed 1 base and J shed 12 bases, with 21 bases lying between them. The germline V gene has CDR1 SGHTA and CDR2 FQGNSA. The CDR3 is 15 residues long. The CDR3 sequence is CASSLDSRGGFVDTF. The CDR3 DNA sequence: TGTGCCAGCAGCTTAGATAGCAGGGGAGGGTTCGTTGACACCTTC.

The genes are TRBV2 and TRBJ1-1; tentatively, D is TRBD1 (5 bases). The CDR3 totals 14 residues. V was clipped by 4 bases and J by 3 bases, with 12 bases between them. Germline V CDR1 and CDR2: SNHLY, FYNNEI. The CDR3 region is CASSVQGRDTEAFF. The CDR3 nucleotides read TGTGCCAGCAGTGTGCAGGGAAGGGACACTGAAGCTTTCTTT.

This clone was detected only once. The chain joins TRBV3-1 (or the pseudogene TRBV3-2) to TRBJ1-6, with no clear D. The CDR3 is 17 residues long. V dropped 5 bases and J dropped 0 bases, with 14 bases sitting between them. The V gene's germline CDR1 is LGHDT and CDR2 YNNKEL (reference sequence). The CDR3 nucleotides are TGTGCCAGCAGCGATCGAACCTCCAGCTCCTATAATTCACCCCTCCACTTT. Translating gives CASSDRTSSSYNSPLHF.

The J gene is TRBJ2-4, the V gene TRBV30, with 9 bases aligning to TRBD1. Germline CDR1 is GTSNPN and CDR2 is SVGIG (reference sequence). After removal of 1 base from V and 3 bases from J, the junction contained 4 bases not matched to a gene. The CDR3 loop spans 15 amino acids. The CDR3 DNA reads as TGTGCCTGGAGTGAGGGACAGGGCGACAAAAACATTCAGTACTTC. Its translation: CAWSEGQGDKNIQYF.

The chain couples TRBV29-1 to TRBJ2-7; 8 bases fit TRBD2. The germline CDR1 and CDR2 sequences are SQVTM and ANQGSEA. The CDR3 totals 13 residues. V shed 6 bases and J 0 bases; nucleotides not matched to a gene: 4. CDR3 sequence (DNA): TGCAGCGTGACGGGGGGGAACTCCTACGAGCAGTACTTC. Translating gives CSVTGGNSYEQYF.

This clone was found a few times. V is TRBV7-9 and J is TRBJ2-7, with D uncertain. This CDR3 contains 12 residues. Trimming left V 3 bases short and J 4 bases short, with 7 bases between. The germline gives CDR1 SEHNR, CDR2 FQNEAQ (reference sequence). This CDR3 is CASSLAVYEQYF. Written as DNA, the CDR3 is TGTGCCAGCAGCTTGGCAGTATACGAGCAGTACTTC.

The rearrangement links TRBV18 to TRBJ1-5; 8 nucleotides agree with TRBD1. Germline CDR1 is KGHSH and CDR2 is LQKENI. The V gene end was trimmed by 2 bases and the J gene end by 0 bases; junction bases not matched to a gene: 3. This CDR3 region has 16 residues. CDR3 protein: CASSPDRGSSNQPQHF. CDR3 sequence (DNA): TGTGCCAGCTCACCAGACAGGGGCAGTAGCAATCAGCCCCAGCATTTT.